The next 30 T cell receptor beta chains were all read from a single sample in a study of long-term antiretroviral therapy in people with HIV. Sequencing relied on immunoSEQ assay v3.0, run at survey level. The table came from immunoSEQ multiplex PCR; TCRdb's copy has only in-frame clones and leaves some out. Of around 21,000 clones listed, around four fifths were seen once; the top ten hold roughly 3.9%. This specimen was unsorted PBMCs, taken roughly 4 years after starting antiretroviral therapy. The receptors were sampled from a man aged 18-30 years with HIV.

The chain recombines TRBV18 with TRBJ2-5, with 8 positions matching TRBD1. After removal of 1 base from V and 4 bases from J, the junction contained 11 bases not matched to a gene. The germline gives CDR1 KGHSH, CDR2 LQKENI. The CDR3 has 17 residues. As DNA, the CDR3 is TGTGCCAGCTCACCACGGGTTATGGGACAGGACCTAGAGACCCAGTACTTC. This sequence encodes CASSPRVMGQDLETQYF.

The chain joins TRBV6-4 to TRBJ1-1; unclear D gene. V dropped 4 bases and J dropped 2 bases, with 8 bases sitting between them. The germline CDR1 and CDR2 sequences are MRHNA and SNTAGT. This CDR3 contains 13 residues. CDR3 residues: CASSGAANTEAFF. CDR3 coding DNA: TGTGCCAGCAGTGGGGCAGCCAACACTGAAGCTTTCTTT.

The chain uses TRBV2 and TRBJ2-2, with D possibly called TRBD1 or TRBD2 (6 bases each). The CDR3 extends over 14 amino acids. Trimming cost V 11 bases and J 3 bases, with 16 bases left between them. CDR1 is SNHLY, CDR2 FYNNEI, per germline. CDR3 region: CAVSGAGDTGELFF. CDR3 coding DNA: TGTGCCGTCTCGGGGGCCGGGGACACCGGGGAGCTGTTTTTT. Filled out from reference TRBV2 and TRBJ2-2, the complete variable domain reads EPEVTQTPSHQVTQMGQEVILRCVPISNHLYFYWYRQILGQKVEFLVSFYNNEISEKSEIFDDQFSVERPDGSNFTLKIRSTKLEDSAMYFCAVSGAGDTGELFFGEGSRLTVL.

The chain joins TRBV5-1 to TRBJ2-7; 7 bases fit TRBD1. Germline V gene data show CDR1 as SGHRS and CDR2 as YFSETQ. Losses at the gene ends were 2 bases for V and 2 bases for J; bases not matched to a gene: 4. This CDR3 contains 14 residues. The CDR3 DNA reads TGCGCCAGCAGCTTCACAGGGGACCCCTACGAGCAGTACTTC. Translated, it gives CASSFTGDPYEQYF.

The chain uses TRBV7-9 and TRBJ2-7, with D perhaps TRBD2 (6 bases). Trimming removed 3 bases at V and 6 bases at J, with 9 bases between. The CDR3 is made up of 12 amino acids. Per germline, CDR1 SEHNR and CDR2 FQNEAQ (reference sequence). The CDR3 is CASSLGGGEQYV. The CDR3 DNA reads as TGTGCCAGCAGCTTGGGAGGAGGCGAGCAGTACGTC.

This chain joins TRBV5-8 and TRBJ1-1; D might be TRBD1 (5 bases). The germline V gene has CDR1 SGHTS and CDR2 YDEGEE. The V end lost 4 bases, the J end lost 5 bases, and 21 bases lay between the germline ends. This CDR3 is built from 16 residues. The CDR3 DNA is TGTGCCAGCAGCCTGGGTTGGCGCAGGGATAAGACTGAAGCTTTCTTT. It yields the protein CASSLGWRRDKTEAFF.

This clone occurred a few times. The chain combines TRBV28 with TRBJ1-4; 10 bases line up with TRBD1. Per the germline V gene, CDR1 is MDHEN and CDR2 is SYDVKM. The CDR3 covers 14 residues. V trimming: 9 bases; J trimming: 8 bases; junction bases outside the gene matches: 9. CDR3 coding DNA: TGTGCCAGTCGGAGGGACAGGGGCCCAGAAAAACTGTTTTTT. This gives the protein CASRRDRGPEKLFF. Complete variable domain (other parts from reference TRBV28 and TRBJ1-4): DVKVTQSSRYLVKRTGEKVFLECVQDMDHENMFWYRQDPGLGLRLIYFSYDVKMKEKGDIPEGYSVSREKKERFSLILESASTNQTSMYLCASRRDRGPEKLFFGSGTQLSVL.

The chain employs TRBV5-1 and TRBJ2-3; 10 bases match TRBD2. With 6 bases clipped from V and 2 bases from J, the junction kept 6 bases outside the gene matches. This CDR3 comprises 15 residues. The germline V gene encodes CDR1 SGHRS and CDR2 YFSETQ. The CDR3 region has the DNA TGCGCCAGCAAAGGAGCGGGGGGGGACACAGATACGCAGTATTTT. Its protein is CASKGAGGDTDTQYF.

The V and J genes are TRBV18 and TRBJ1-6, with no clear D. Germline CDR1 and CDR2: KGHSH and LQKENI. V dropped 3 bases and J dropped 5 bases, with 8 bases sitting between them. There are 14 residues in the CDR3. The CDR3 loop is CASSPRGDNSPLHF. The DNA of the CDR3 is TGTGCCAGCTCACCCCGAGGAGATAATTCACCCCTCCACTTT.

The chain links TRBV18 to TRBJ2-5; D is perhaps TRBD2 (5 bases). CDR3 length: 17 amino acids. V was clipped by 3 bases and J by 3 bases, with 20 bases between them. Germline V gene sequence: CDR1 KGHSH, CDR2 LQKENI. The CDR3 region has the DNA TGTGCCAGCTCACCTAAGGGAAAGACTAATGGAAAAGAGACCCAGTACTTC. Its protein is CASSPKGKTNGKETQYF.

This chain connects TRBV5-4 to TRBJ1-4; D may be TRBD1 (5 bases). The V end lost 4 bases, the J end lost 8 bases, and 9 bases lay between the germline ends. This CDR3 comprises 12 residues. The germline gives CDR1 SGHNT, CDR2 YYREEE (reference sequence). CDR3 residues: CASSRDQEKLFF. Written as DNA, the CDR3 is TGTGCCAGCAGCAGGGACCAGGAAAAACTGTTTTTT.

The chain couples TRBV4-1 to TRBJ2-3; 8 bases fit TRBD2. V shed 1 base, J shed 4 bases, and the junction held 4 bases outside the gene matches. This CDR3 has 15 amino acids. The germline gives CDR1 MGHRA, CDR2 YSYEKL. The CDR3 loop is CASSQGHGGADTQYF. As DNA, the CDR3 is TGCGCCAGCAGCCAAGGCCACGGGGGGGCAGATACGCAGTATTTT.

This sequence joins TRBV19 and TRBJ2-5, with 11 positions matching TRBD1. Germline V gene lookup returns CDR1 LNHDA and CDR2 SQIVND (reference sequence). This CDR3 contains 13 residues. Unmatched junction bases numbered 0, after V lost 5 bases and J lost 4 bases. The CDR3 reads CASSGTGGETQYF. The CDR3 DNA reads TGTGCCAGTAGTGGGACAGGGGGAGAGACCCAGTACTTC.

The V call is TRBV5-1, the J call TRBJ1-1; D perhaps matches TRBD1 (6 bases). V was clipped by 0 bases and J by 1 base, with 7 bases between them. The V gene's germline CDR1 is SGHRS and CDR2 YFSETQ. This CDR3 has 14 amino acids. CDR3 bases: TGCGCCAGCAGCTTGGTACAGGGGAACACTGAAGCTTTCTTT. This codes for CASSLVQGNTEAFF.

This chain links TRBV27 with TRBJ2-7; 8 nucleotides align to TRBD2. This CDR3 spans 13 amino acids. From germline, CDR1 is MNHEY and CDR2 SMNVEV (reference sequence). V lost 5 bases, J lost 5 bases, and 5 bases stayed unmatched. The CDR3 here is CASSTAGVDEQYF. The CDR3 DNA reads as TGTGCCAGCAGTACAGCGGGGGTCGACGAGCAGTACTTC.

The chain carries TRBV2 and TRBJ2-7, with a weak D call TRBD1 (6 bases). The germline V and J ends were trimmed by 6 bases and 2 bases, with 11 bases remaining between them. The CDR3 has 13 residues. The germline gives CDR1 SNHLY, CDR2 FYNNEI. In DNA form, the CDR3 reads TGTGCCAGCAGGGACAGCGTTACCTACGAGCAGTACTTC. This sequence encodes CASRDSVTYEQYF.

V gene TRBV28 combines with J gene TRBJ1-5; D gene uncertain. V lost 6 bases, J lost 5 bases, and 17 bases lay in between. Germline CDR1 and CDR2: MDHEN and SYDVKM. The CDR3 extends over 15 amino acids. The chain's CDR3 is CASSPRFIGDQPQHF. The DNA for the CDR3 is TGTGCCAGCAGCCCCAGGTTTATCGGGGATCAGCCCCAGCATTTT. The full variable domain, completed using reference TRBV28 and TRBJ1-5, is DVKVTQSSRYLVKRTGEKVFLECVQDMDHENMFWYRQDPGLGLRLIYFSYDVKMKEKGDIPEGYSVSREKKERFSLILESASTNQTSMYLCASSPRFIGDQPQHFGDGTRLSIL.

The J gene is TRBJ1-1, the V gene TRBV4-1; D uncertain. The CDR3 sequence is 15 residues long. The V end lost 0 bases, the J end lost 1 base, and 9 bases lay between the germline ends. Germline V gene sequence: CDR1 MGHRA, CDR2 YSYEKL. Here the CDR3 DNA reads TGCGCCAGCAGCCAAGATCGTCAGCCGAACACTGAAGCTTTCTTT. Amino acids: CASSQDRQPNTEAFF.

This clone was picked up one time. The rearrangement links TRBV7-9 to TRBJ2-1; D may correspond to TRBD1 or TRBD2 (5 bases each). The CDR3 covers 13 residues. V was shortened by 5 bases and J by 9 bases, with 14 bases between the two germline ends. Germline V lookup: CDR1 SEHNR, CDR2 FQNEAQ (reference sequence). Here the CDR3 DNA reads TGTGCCAGCAGCCTCGGGACCGGCATTGAGCAGTTCTTC. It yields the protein CASSLGTGIEQFF. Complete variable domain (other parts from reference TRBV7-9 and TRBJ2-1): DTGVSQNPRHKITKRGQNVTFRCDPISEHNRLYWYRQTLGQGPEFLTYFQNEAQLEKSRLLSDRFSAERPKGSFSTLEIQRTEQGDSAMYLCASSLGTGIEQFFGPGTRLTVL.

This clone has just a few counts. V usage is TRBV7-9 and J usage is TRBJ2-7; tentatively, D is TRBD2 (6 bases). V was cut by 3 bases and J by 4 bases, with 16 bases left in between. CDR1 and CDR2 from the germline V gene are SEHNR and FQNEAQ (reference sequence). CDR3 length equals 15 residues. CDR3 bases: TGTGCCAGCAGCTTTTCGGGGCGGGGCGCTTACGAGCAGTACTTC. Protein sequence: CASSFSGRGAYEQYF. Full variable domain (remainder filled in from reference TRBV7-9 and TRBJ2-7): DTGVSQNPRHKITKRGQNVTFRCDPISEHNRLYWYRQTLGQGPEFLTYFQNEAQLEKSRLLSDRFSAERPKGSFSTLEIQRTEQGDSAMYLCASSFSGRGAYEQYFGPGTRLTVT.

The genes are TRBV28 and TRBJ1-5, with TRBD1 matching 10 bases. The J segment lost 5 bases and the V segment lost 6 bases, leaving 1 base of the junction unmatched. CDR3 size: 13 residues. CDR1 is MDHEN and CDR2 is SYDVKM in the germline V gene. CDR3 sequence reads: CASRGQGYQPQHF. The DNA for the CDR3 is TGTGCCAGCAGGGGACAGGGGTATCAGCCCCAGCATTTT.

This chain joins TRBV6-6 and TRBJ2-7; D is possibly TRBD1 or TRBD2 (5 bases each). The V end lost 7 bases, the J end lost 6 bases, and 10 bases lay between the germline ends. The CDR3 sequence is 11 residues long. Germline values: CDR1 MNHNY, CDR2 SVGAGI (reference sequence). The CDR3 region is CASKRGIEQYV. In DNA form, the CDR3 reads TGTGCCAGCAAGAGGGGAATCGAGCAGTACGTC.

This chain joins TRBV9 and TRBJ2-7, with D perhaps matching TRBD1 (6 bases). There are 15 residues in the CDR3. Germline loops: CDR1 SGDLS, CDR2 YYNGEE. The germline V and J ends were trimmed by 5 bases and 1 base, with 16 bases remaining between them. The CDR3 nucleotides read TGTGCCAGCAGTTCCCAGGCAGGGGTATCCTACGAGCAGTACTTC. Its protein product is CASSSQAGVSYEQYF.

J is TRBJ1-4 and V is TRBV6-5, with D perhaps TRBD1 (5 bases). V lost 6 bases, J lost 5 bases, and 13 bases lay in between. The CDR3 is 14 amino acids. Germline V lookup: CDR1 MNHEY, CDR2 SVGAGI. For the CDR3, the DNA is TGTGCCAGCAGGGCCTGGGGGGGGAATGAAAAACTGTTTTTT. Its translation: CASRAWGGNEKLFF.

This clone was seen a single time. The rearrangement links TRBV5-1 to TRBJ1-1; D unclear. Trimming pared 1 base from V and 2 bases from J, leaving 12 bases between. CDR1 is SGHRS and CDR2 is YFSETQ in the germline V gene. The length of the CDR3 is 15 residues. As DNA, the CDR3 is TGCGCCAGCAGCTTGTTTGGATCGGGAAACACTGAAGCTTTCTTT. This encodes CASSLFGSGNTEAFF.

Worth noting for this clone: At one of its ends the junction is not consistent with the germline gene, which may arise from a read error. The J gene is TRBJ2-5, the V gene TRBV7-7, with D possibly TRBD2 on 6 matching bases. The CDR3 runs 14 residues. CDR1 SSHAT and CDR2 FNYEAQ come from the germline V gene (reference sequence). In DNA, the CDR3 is TGTGCTAGCAGCTCCGGGGGAAGCGGAGAGACCCAGTACTTC. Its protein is CASSSGGSGETQYF.

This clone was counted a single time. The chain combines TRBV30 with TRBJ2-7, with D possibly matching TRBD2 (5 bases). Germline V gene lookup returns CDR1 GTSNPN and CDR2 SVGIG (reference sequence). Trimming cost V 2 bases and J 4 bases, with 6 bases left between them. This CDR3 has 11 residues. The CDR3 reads CAWSRGYEQYF. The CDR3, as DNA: TGTGCCTGGAGTCGGGGTTACGAGCAGTACTTC.

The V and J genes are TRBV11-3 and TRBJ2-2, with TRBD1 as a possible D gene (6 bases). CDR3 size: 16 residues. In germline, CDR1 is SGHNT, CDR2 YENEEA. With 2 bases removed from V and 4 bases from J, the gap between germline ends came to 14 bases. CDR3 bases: TGTGCCAGCAGCTTACAGGGGTCAGTTACCACCGGGGAGCTGTTTTTT. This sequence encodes CASSLQGSVTTGELFF.

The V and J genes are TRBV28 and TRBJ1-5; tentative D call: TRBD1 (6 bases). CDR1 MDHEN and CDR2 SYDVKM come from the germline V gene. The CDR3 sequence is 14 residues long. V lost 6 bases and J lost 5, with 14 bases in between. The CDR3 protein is CASRSWTAHQPQHF. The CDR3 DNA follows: TGTGCCAGCAGATCCTGGACAGCCCATCAGCCCCAGCATTTT.

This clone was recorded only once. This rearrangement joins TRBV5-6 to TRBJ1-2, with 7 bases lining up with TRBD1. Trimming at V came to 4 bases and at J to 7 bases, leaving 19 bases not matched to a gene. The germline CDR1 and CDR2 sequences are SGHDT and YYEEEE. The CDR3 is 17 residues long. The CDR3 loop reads CASSGLGGGRSVGGYTF. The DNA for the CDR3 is TGTGCCAGCAGCGGATTAGGGGGCGGCCGTTCTGTAGGTGGCTACACCTTC.